This entry lists 26 T cell receptor beta chains sequenced from one sample in a study of T cells in Graves' hyperthyroidism and ophthalmopathy. RNA transcripts gave rise to amplified TCR beta CDR3 regions. The TCR CDR3 was amplified in a first-round RT-PCR using the HTBI primer set. Each CDR3 protein is one row after TCRdb ran MiXCR on the multiplex PCR reads. The data contain around 380,000 distinct CDR3 sequences, roughly 13% of them singletons. Specimen: blood. These receptors were taken from a man aged 25 to 40 with Graves' hyperthyroidism that later progressed to Graves' ophthalmopathy.

In this sample, this clonotype turned up a few times. A read error may explain this, as a much larger clone is one base away. The V and J genes are TRBV12-3 or TRBV12-4 and TRBJ1-1; 9 bases are shared with TRBD1. CDR3 length: 15 residues. The DNA for the CDR3 is TGTGCCAGCAATCGTGAACAGGGGGCCTACACTGAAGCTCTCTTT. Amino acids: CASNREQGAYTEALF.

This clonotype was counted a few times. The chain employs TRBV19 and TRBJ2-7, with D uncertain. The V and J ends lost 5 bases and 3 bases respectively, with 11 bases between them. Germline V gene data show CDR1 as LNHDA and CDR2 as SQIVND (reference sequence). This CDR3 region has 13 residues. Here the CDR3 DNA reads TGTGCCAGTAGTTACAAGTCAAACTACGAGCAGTACTTC. Its protein product is CASSYKSNYEQYF.

The gene calls are TRBV9 and TRBJ2-7; 9 bases agree with TRBD2. The CDR3 is 17 residues long. Germline V lookup: CDR1 SGDLS, CDR2 YYNGEE. V trimming: 3 bases; J trimming: 2 bases; junction bases outside the gene matches: 12. The chain's CDR3 is CASSGGGAGGSPYEQYF. The CDR3 nucleotides read TGTGCCAGCAGCGGGGGAGGAGCGGGGGGCAGCCCCTACGAGCAGTACTTC. Supplemented by reference TRBV9 and TRBJ2-7, the full variable domain reads DSGVTQTPKHLITATGQRVTLRCSPRSGDLSVYWYQQSLDQGLQFLIQYYNGEERAKGNILERFSAQQFPDLHSELNLSSLELGDSALYFCASSGGGAGGSPYEQYFGPGTRLTVT.

CDR3 loop: CASSRPGGRIGELFF. The CDR3 nucleotides are TGTGCCAGTAGCAGACCTGGGGGGCGCATCGGGGAGCTGTTTTTT. This chain uses TRBV19 with TRBJ2-2; D tentatively reads TRBD1 or TRBD2 (6 bases each). V lost 6 bases and J lost 7, with 18 bases in between. CDR1 and CDR2 (germline): LNHDA, SQIVND (reference sequence). This CDR3 comprises 15 residues.

This clonotype was observed at least ten times. The chain recombines TRBV12-5 with TRBJ1-5; D ambiguous. The ends were cut back, 1 base at V and 1 base at J, with 8 bases in the middle. The CDR3 runs 15 residues. The V gene's germline CDR1 is LGHNT and CDR2 FRNRAP. CDR3 loop: CASGLGAASNQPQHF. For the CDR3, the DNA is TGTGCTAGTGGTTTGGGGGCTGCGAGCAATCAGCCCCAGCATTTT.

This clonotype was recorded a few times. The chain carries TRBV15 and TRBJ2-7; D is undetermined. The germline V gene has CDR1 LNHNV and CDR2 YYDKDF (reference sequence). Trimming removed 4 bases at V and 0 bases at J, with 10 bases between. The CDR3 totals 14 residues. CDR3 DNA: TGTGCCACCAGCAAACGGGCTTTCTCCTACGAGCAGTACTTC. Its protein product is CATSKRAFSYEQYF.

This clonotype was picked up a small number of times. The chain is built from TRBV3-1 and TRBJ2-7; no clear D. V gave up 0 bases and J gave up 1 base, with 10 bases separating them. The CDR3 is made up of 15 amino acids. Germline V CDR1 and CDR2: LGHDT, YNNKEL (reference sequence). The DNA of the CDR3 is TGTGCCAGCAGCCAAGATTCGGCTTCTTCCTACGAGCAGTACTTC. It translates to CASSQDSASSYEQYF.

This clonotype was seen ten or more times. The rearrangement joins TRBV20-1 to TRBJ2-5; 8 bases are shared with TRBD1. Germline assignment: CDR1 DFQATT and CDR2 SNEGSKA (reference sequence). The CDR3 contains 13 residues. V lost 5 bases, J lost 5 bases, and 7 bases stayed unmatched. The DNA of the CDR3 is TGCAGTGCTGGCAGGGGGCGCAGGGAGACCCAGTACTTC. This encodes CSAGRGRRETQYF.

In its sample, this clonotype was seen many times. The gene calls are TRBV11-3 and TRBJ2-7; 7 nucleotides line up with TRBD1. The CDR3 covers 16 residues. Germline CDR1 and CDR2: SGHNT and YENEEA. J gave up 5 bases and V 5 bases, and 15 bases lay outside the gene matches. CDR3 DNA: TGTGCCAGCAGCCCCAGGCGAGGGGGCGGGTTGGACGAGCAGTACTTC. Translating it yields CASSPRRGGGLDEQYF.

V usage is TRBV9 and J usage is TRBJ2-4; 11 bases are a match to TRBD2. V was clipped by 4 bases and J by 0 bases; unmatched bases: 15. Germline CDR1 and CDR2: SGDLS and YYNGEE. The CDR3 extends over 20 amino acids. Written as DNA, the CDR3 is TGTGCCAGCAGCCCACGAGGTAGCGGGGGGGTTGCCACAGCCAAAAACATTCAGTACTTC. It codes for CASSPRGSGGVATAKNIQYF.

The CDR3 nucleotides are TGCGCCAGCAGCCAATTCGATCCCTTTACTGAAGCTTTCTTT. Its protein is CASSQFDPFTEAFF. This chain links TRBV4-1 with TRBJ1-1; no clear D. The CDR3 contains 14 residues. Trimming left V 2 bases short and J 5 bases short, with 12 bases between. CDR1 is MGHRA and CDR2 is YSYEKL in the germline V gene.

This clonotype was detected many times. The chain combines TRBV7-2 with TRBJ1-5; no reliable D call. V lost 5 bases and J 0 bases, leaving 14 bases between the germline ends. The CDR3 is 16 amino acids. Germline assignment: CDR1 SGHTA and CDR2 FQGNSA. Here the CDR3 reads CASSQVGGYSNQPQHF. CDR3 in DNA: TGTGCCAGCAGCCAAGTAGGAGGGTATAGCAATCAGCCCCAGCATTTT.

The rearrangement uses TRBV28 and TRBJ1-6; possible D gene TRBD1, 6 bases. Germline CDR1 is MDHEN and CDR2 is SYDVKM. The ends were cut back, 4 bases at V and 2 bases at J, with 12 bases in the middle. CDR3 length: 16 residues. CDR3 amino acids: CASSSQGWAYNSPLHF. The DNA for the CDR3 is TGTGCCAGCAGTTCCCAGGGGTGGGCCTATAATTCACCCCTCCACTTT.

This clonotype was observed at least ten times. This rearrangement joins TRBV12-3 or TRBV12-4 to TRBJ2-5; D is ambiguous. CDR3 size: 14 residues. Between the trimmed V and J ends, which lost 7 bases and 4 bases, there was a span of 16 bases. CDR3 nucleotide sequence: TGTGCCAGCAACCTTGCCGGGCTGGGAGAGACCCAGTACTTC. This sequence encodes CASNLAGLGETQYF.

The table lists this clonotype with many counts. The CDR3 DNA follows: TGTGCCAGCAGTCTTACAGGGTATGAGCAGTTCTTC. The encoded protein is CASSLTGYEQFF. This chain joins TRBV12-3 or TRBV12-4 and TRBJ2-1; D is possibly TRBD1 (6 bases). This CDR3 has 12 amino acids. V was shortened by 5 bases and J by 8 bases, with 10 bases between the two germline ends.

This clonotype was seen ten or more times. The V and J genes are TRBV27 and TRBJ2-7; 8 positions match TRBD1. Per the germline V gene, CDR1 is MNHEY and CDR2 is SMNVEV (reference sequence). J was trimmed by 0 bases and V by 5 bases; bases with no gene match: 9. The CDR3 sequence is 16 residues long. The CDR3 here is CASSPRDRKSSYEQYF. CDR3 in DNA: TGTGCCAGCAGTCCCCGGGACAGGAAAAGCTCCTACGAGCAGTACTTC.

This clonotype has a handful of counts. V usage is TRBV10-3 and J usage is TRBJ1-6, with 10 bases fitting TRBD1. Germline values: CDR1 ENHRY, CDR2 SYGVKD. V was clipped by 10 bases and J by 9 bases; unmatched bases: 9. This CDR3 contains 14 residues. In DNA, the CDR3 is TGTGCCACAACGAGGACAGGGGGAAGTTCACCCCTCCACTTT. This gives the protein CATTRTGGSSPLHF.

The chain links TRBV4-1 to TRBJ2-1; a weak D match, TRBD2 (6 bases). Germline lookup yields CDR1 MGHRA and CDR2 YSYEKL. Trimming removed 3 bases at V and 4 bases at J, with 16 bases between. CDR3 length: 16 amino acids. The CDR3 protein is CASSHRTSSVYNEQFF. In nucleotides, the CDR3 is TGCGCCAGCAGCCACCGCACTAGCTCGGTATACAATGAGCAGTTCTTC.

This rearrangement joins TRBV19 to TRBJ1-3; D is undetermined. The CDR3 totals 15 residues. Trimming removed 2 bases from V and 3 bases from J, with 11 bases in between. Germline assignment: CDR1 LNHDA and CDR2 SQIVND (reference sequence). The CDR3 region has the DNA TGTGCCAGTAGTATAATCCAATCCAGTGGAAACACCATATATTTT. It translates to CASSIIQSSGNTIYF.

The chain recombines TRBV15 with TRBJ1-5; a weak D match, TRBD1 (6 bases). The CDR3 covers 13 residues. Looked up from germline, CDR1 is LNHNV and CDR2 is YYDKDF (reference sequence). V gave up 1 base and J gave up 8 bases, with 9 bases separating them. The CDR3 is CATSRGQVEPQHF. The CDR3 region has the DNA TGTGCCACCAGCAGAGGACAGGTGGAGCCCCAGCATTTT.

This clonotype was found many times. CDR3 loop: CASSAPDSTSYNEQFF. In nucleotides, the CDR3 is TGTGCCAGCAGCGCACCTGACAGTACCTCCTACAATGAGCAGTTCTTC. The rearrangement links TRBV6-1 to TRBJ2-1; the D gene is possibly TRBD1 (5 bases). The CDR3 sequence is 16 residues long. Per the germline V gene, CDR1 is MNHNS and CDR2 is SASEGT. Trimming pared 6 bases from V and 0 bases from J, leaving 15 bases between.

This clonotype was seen many times. The chain has TRBV12-3 or TRBV12-4 and TRBJ1-2; the D gene is possibly TRBD1 (6 bases). The CDR3 consists of 14 residues. Between the trimmed V and J ends, which lost 9 bases and 3 bases, there was a span of 17 bases. This CDR3 is CARKGGGSDYGYTF. CDR3 nucleotides: TGTGCCAGGAAAGGGGGGGGATCGGACTATGGCTACACCTTC.

This clonotype was counted many times. The rearrangement links TRBV18 to TRBJ2-7; no clear D. Germline CDR1 reads KGHSH; CDR2 reads LQKENI. The CDR3 has 12 amino acids. V was clipped by 8 bases and J by 7 bases, with 15 bases between them. CDR3 coding DNA: TGTGCCAGCAGCCCGAGAGTAGGGGAGCAGTACTTC. This sequence encodes CASSPRVGEQYF.

This clonotype was seen repeatedly, ten times or more. This chain joins TRBV6-1 and TRBJ1-5; possible D gene TRBD1, 6 bases. Trimming took off 2 bases at V and 9 bases at J, with 14 bases between the two ends. Germline values: CDR1 MNHNS, CDR2 SASEGT. CDR3 length: 14 residues. CDR3 amino acids: CASSETQTGRPQHF. In nucleotides, the CDR3 is TGTGCCAGCAGTGAAACCCAAACAGGGAGGCCCCAGCATTTT.

This clonotype appeared many times. The chain employs TRBV11-2 and TRBJ1-1; D ambiguous. CDR1 is SGHAT, CDR2 FQNNGV, per germline. Trimming cost V 5 bases and J 1 base, with 11 bases left between them. The CDR3 runs to 14 residues. CDR3 sequence (DNA): TGTGCCAGCAGCCGCTTTCAGGCGAACACTGAAGCTTTCTTT. Its protein is CASSRFQANTEAFF. The complete variable domain, with remaining parts taken from reference TRBV11-2 and TRBJ1-1, reads EAGVAQSPRYKIIEKRQSVAFWCNPISGHATLYWYQQILGQGPKLLIQFQNNGVVDDSQLPKDRFSAERLKGVDSTLKIQPAKLEDSAVYLCASSRFQANTEAFFGQGTRLTVV.

This clonotype was picked up a small number of times. V is TRBV19 and J is TRBJ2-6, with a possible D match to TRBD1 (5 bases). CDR1 is LNHDA, CDR2 SQIVND, per germline (reference sequence). CDR3 length: 19 amino acids. Trimming took off 7 bases at V and 0 bases at J, with 22 bases between the two ends. The CDR3 reads CASTSLLRTGLSGANVLTF. The CDR3 bases are TGTGCCAGTACCTCTTTGCTGCGAACAGGCCTCTCTGGGGCCAACGTCCTGACTTTC.